These T cell receptor beta chains were read from a single sample in a study of T cell responses to AZD1222 COVID-19 vaccine. Some clones are missing from TCRdb's copy, which holds only in-frame ones; the method was immunoSEQ multiplex PCR. This table holds 130,000 to 150,000 clones, more than 85% found once. Sample: peripheral blood, taken on day 0 of AZD1222 vaccination. The origin of the receptors is an adult in good health. CDR3s include the opening cysteine and the closing phenylalanine or tryptophan. A D gene is named only where the DNA matches it firmly. Clone size is not always given. Where it is, it says once, few, many or a class for expanded clones.

size	J	D	V	CDR3	DNA
.	TRBJ1-5	TRBD1	TRBV6-6	CASSYGTGQPQHF	TGTGCCAGCAGTTACGGGACAGGCCAGCCCCAGCATTTT
.	TRBJ2-7	.	TRBV6-6	CASSKAGTSSYEQYF	TGTGCCAGCAGTAAGGCCGGGACAAGCTCCTACGAGCAGTACTTC
.	TRBJ1-6	TRBD1	TRBV18	CASSGGTEYNSPLHF	TGTGCCAGCTCAGGCGGGACAGAGTATAATTCACCCCTCCACTTT
.	TRBJ2-1	.	TRBV4-2	CASSQMFGGDYNEQFF	TGTGCCAGCAGCCAGATGTTTGGCGGGGATTACAATGAGCAGTTCTTC
.	TRBJ2-1	TRBD2	TRBV5-1	CASSYGTSDVNEQFF	TGCGCCAGCAGTTACGGGACTAGCGACGTCAATGAGCAGTTCTTC
.	TRBJ2-7	.	TRBV10-3	CAIRDPGFLGHEQYF	TGTGCCATCCGGGACCCGGGATTTCTTGGCCACGAGCAGTACTTC
.	TRBJ1-4	TRBD1	TRBV18	CASSRQGQATNEKLFF	TGTGCCAGCTCACGCCAGGGACAGGCAACTAATGAAAAACTGTTTTTT
.	TRBJ2-7	TRBD1	TRBV5-1	CASSRDRVSYEQYF	TGCGCCAGCAGCCGGGACAGGGTCTCCTACGAGCAGTACTTC
few	TRBJ1-2	.	TRBV29-1	CSVEGTGSYGYTF	TGCAGCGTTGAGGGAACAGGGTCCTATGGCTACACCTTC
.	TRBJ2-7	.	TRBV4-2	CASSHPGAEQYF	TGTGCCAGCAGCCACCCAGGGGCCGAGCAGTACTTC
.	TRBJ1-4	.	TRBV25-1	CASSGTTNEKLFF	TGTGCCAGCAGTGGCACCACTAATGAAAAACTGTTTTTT
.	TRBJ1-2	.	TRBV5-6	CASSLAGSPRDYGYTF	TGTGCCAGCAGCTTGGCGGGCAGTCCCCGTGACTATGGCTACACCTTC
.	TRBJ1-4	.	TRBV5-1	CASSQGTNEKLFF	TGCGCCAGCAGCCAAGGGACAAATGAAAAACTGTTTTTT
.	TRBJ2-1	.	TRBV18	CASSPSGGSYNEQFF	TGTGCCAGCTCACCTAGCGGTGGGAGTTACAATGAGCAGTTCTTC
.	TRBJ2-1	TRBD1	TRBV6-5	CASSYFRTGDEQFF	TGTGCCAGCAGTTACTTCCGGACAGGGGATGAGCAGTTCTTC
once	TRBJ1-5	.	TRBV19	CASRGRASNQPQHF	TGTGCCAGTAGGGGACGGGCTAGCAATCAGCCCCAGCATTTT
.	TRBJ1-3	.	TRBV5-5	CASSLQRSSSGNTIYF	TGTGCCAGCAGCTTGCAGAGGAGCTCTTCTGGAAACACCATATATTTT
.	TRBJ1-1	TRBD1	TRBV5-1	CASSSTDRGNTEAFF	TGCGCCAGCAGCAGCACAGACAGGGGAAACACTGAAGCTTTCTTT
.	TRBJ1-5	.	TRBV12-5	CASDYWGKGVGPQHF	TGTGCTAGTGACTATTGGGGAAAGGGTGTCGGGCCCCAGCATTTT
.	TRBJ2-2	.	TRBV5-1	CASSLAGAGAGELFF	TGCGCCAGCAGCTTGGCAGGGGCCGGGGCCGGGGAGCTGTTTTTT
.	TRBJ2-1	TRBD2	TRBV5-1	CASRSGETYNEQFF	TGCGCCAGCAGAAGCGGGGAGACCTACAATGAGCAGTTCTTC
once	TRBJ2-5	.	TRBV5-1	CASSLGAEETQYF	TGCGCCAGCAGCTTGGGGGCAGAAGAGACCCAGTACTTC
.	TRBJ1-6	TRBD1	TRBV5-8	CASSPGQGRTPLHF	TGTGCCAGCAGCCCCGGACAGGGGAGGACACCCCTCCACTTT
.	TRBJ2-1	.	TRBV29-1	CSVAGGEYNEQFF	TGCAGCGTCGCCGGAGGGGAGTACAATGAGCAGTTCTTC
.	TRBJ1-5	TRBD1	TRBV3-1/TRBV3-2	CASSHGQVLQPQHF	TGTGCCAGCAGCCACGGACAGGTTTTACAGCCCCAGCATTTT
.	TRBJ2-4	.	TRBV4-1	CASSPGSTGPKAKNIQYF	TGCGCCAGCAGCCCAGGGTCTACAGGGCCAAAAGCCAAAAACATTCAGTACTTC
.	TRBJ1-3	.	TRBV6-5	CASCRRPGRDTIYF	TGTGCCAGTTGCCGCCGGCCGGGTCGGGACACCATATATTTT
once	TRBJ2-7	TRBD2	TRBV10-3	CAISDLAGVREQYF	TGTGCCATCAGTGACTTAGCGGGAGTTCGCGAGCAGTACTTC
.	TRBJ1-2	.	TRBV29-1	CSVRTEIIYGYTF	TGCAGCGTTCGGACAGAGATAATCTATGGCTACACCTTC
.	TRBJ1-2	.	TRBV9	CASSVLQGGYTF	TGTGCCAGCAGCGTATTACAGGGCGGCTACACCTTC
.	TRBJ1-4	.	TRBV12-5	CASGPGTIATNEKLFF	TGTGCTAGTGGTCCCGGGACGATCGCAACTAATGAAAAACTGTTTTTT
once	TRBJ1-5	.	TRBV12-5	CASGSEDRQGQPQHF	TGTGCTAGTGGTTCAGAGGACCGTCAAGGTCAGCCCCAGCATTTT
.	TRBJ2-5	TRBD2	TRBV30	CAWSGEGETQYF	TGTGCCTGGAGTGGGGAGGGGGAGACCCAGTACTTC
.	TRBJ1-2	.	TRBV11-2	CASSPSSQGGYTF	TGTGCCAGCAGCCCATCCTCCCAGGGCGGCTACACCTTC
.	TRBJ1-1	TRBD1	TRBV5-1	CASSWDRNEAFF	TGCGCCAGCAGCTGGGACAGGAACGAAGCTTTCTTT
.	TRBJ1-4	TRBD1	TRBV3-1/TRBV3-2	CASSQDGTGDVEKLFF	TGTGCCAGCAGCCAAGATGGGACAGGGGATGTGGAAAAACTGTTTTTT
.	TRBJ1-5	.	TRBV6-1	CASTSSDTNNQPQHF	TGTGCCAGCACGAGTTCGGACACTAACAATCAGCCCCAGCATTTT
.	TRBJ2-7	TRBD1	TRBV9	CASSVYGTGAFDEQYF	TGTGCCAGCAGCGTATATGGGACAGGGGCTTTTGACGAGCAGTACTTC
few	TRBJ1-5	TRBD1	TRBV6-1	CASSEGTGYSNQPQHF	TGTGCCAGCAGTGAAGGGACAGGCTATAGCAATCAGCCCCAGCATTTT
.	TRBJ1-6	TRBD1	TRBV6-5	CASWTGPNSPLHF	TGTGCCAGCTGGACAGGGCCTAATTCACCCCTCCACTTT
.	TRBJ1-5	TRBD1	TRBV27	CASSFLTGISQPQHF	TGTGCCAGCAGTTTTCTGACAGGGATCAGTCAGCCCCAGCATTTT
.	TRBJ1-5	.	TRBV27	CASPPEPQHF	TGTGCCAGCCCCCCTGAGCCCCAGCATTTT
.	TRBJ1-5	.	TRBV3-1/TRBV3-2	CASSQVGQPQHF	TGTGCCAGCAGCCAAGTGGGTCAGCCCCAGCATTTT
.	TRBJ2-1	.	TRBV4-1	CASSQANGNEQFF	TGCGCCAGCAGCCAAGCAAACGGCAATGAGCAGTTCTTC
.	TRBJ2-3	.	TRBV2	CASSGLEYTQYF	TGTGCCAGCAGTGGACTAGAATATACGCAGTATTTT
.	TRBJ2-5	.	TRBV7-3	CASSLAPGETQYF	TGTGCCAGCAGCTTAGCCCCGGGGGAGACCCAGTACTTC
.	TRBJ2-1	TRBD1	TRBV6-5	CASRGQGRYNEQFF	TGTGCCAGCAGAGGACAGGGGAGGTACAATGAGCAGTTCTTC